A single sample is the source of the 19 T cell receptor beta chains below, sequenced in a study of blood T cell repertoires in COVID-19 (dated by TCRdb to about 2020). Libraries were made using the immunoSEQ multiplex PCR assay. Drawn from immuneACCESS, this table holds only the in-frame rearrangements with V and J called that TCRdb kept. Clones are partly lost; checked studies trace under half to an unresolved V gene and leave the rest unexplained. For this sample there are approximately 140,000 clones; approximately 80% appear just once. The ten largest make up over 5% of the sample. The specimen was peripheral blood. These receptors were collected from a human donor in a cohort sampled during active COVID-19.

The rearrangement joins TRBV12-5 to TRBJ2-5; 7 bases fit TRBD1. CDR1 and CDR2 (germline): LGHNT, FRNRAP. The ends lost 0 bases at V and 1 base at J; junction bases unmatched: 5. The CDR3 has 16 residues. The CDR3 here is CASGLVGTASQETQYF. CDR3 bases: TGTGCTAGTGGTTTGGTAGGGACAGCCTCCCAAGAGACCCAGTACTTC.

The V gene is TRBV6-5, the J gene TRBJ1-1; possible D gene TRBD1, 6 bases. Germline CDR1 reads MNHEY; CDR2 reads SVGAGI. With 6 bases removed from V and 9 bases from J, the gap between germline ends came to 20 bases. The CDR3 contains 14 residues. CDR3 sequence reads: CASSDGQTWIKAFF. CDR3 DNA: TGTGCCAGCAGCGATGGACAGACATGGATTAAAGCTTTCTTT.

The CDR3 bases are TGCGCCAGCAAGTCCTCCGGCGGGAACACTGAAGCTTTCTTT. Residues: CASKSSGGNTEAFF. The chain uses TRBV5-1 and TRBJ1-1, with D unresolved. The CDR3 has 14 residues. The V gene's germline CDR1 is SGHRS and CDR2 YFSETQ. V lost 6 bases and J lost 1, with 13 bases in between.

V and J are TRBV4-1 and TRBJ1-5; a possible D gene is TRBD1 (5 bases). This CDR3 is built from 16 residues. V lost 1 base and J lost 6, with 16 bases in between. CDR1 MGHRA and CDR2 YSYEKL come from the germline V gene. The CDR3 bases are TGCGCCAGCAGCCAAGGACTGGTCAGGGAAAGTCAGCCCCAGCATTTT. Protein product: CASSQGLVRESQPQHF.

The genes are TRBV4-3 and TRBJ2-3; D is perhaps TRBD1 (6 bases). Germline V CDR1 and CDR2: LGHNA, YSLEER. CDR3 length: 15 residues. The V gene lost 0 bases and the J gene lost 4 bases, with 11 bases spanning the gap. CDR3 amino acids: CASSQDHRTADTQYF. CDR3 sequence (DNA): TGCGCCAGCAGCCAAGATCACCGGACAGCAGATACGCAGTATTTT.

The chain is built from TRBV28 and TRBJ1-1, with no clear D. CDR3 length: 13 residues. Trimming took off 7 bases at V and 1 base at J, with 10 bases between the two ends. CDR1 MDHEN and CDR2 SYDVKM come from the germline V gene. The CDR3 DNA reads TGTGCCAGCACCTCGGGGTGGAACACTGAAGCTTTCTTT. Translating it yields CASTSGWNTEAFF.

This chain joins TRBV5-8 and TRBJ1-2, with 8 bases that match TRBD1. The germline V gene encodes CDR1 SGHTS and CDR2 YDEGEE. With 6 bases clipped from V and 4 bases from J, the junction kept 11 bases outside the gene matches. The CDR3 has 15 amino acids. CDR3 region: CASNPFTGGAYGYTF. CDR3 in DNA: TGTGCCAGCAACCCTTTCACAGGGGGGGCCTATGGCTACACCTTC.

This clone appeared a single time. CDR3 amino acids: CASSKRGPGPADSRSFNYGYTF. The DNA of the CDR3 is TGTGCCAGTAGTAAAAGAGGCCCGGGACCCGCGGACAGCCGAAGTTTTAACTATGGCTACACCTTC. The chain has TRBV19 and TRBJ1-2; possibly TRBD1 for D (6 bases). V lost 4 bases and J 1 base, leaving 34 bases between the germline ends. This CDR3 has 22 residues. Germline V gene data show CDR1 as LNHDA and CDR2 as SQIVND (reference sequence).

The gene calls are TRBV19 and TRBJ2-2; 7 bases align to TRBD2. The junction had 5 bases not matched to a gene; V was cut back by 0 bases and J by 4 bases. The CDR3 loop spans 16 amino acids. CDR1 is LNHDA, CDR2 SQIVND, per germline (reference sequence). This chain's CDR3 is CASSIDPGGLTGELFF. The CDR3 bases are TGTGCCAGTAGTATAGATCCGGGGGGACTCACCGGGGAGCTGTTTTTT.

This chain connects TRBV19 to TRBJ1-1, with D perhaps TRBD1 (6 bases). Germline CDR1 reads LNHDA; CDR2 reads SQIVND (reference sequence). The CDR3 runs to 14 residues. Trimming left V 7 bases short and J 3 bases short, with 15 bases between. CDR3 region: CASKVGGRDTEAFF. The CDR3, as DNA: TGTGCCAGTAAAGTAGGGGGAAGGGACACTGAAGCTTTCTTT.

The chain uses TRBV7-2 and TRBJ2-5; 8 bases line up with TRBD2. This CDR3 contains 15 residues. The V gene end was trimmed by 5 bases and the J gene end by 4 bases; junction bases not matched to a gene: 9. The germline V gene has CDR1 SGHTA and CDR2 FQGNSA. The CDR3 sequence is CASSLRTSWGETQYF. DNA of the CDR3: TGTGCCAGCAGCCTACGGACTAGCTGGGGAGAGACCCAGTACTTC.

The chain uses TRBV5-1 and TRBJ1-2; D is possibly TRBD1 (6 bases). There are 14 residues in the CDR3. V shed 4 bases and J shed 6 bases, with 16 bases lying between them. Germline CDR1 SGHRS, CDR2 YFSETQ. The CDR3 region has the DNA TGCGCCAGCAGCACACAGGGTCCAGTCCATGGCTACACCTTC. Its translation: CASSTQGPVHGYTF.

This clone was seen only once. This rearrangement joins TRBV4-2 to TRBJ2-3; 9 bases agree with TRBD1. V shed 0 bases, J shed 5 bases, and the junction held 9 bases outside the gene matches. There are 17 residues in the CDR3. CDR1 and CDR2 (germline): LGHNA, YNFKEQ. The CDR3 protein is CASSQELPGQGGDTQYF. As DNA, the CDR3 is TGTGCCAGCAGCCAAGAACTCCCGGGACAGGGTGGAGATACGCAGTATTTT.

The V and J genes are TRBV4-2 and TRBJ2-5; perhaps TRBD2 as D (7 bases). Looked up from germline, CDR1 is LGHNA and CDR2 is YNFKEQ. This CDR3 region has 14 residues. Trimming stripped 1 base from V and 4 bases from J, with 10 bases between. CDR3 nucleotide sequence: TGTGCCAGCAGCCAAGTAGGGGGGGCAGAGACCCAGTACTTC. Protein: CASSQVGGAETQYF.

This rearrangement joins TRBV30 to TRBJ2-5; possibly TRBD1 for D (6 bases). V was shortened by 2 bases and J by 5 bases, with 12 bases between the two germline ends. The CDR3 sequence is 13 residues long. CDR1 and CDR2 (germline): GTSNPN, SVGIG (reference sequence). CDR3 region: CAWSTGIVETQYF. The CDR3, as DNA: TGTGCCTGGAGTACAGGGATAGTCGAGACCCAGTACTTC. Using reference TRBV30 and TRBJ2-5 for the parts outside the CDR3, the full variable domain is SQTIHQWPATLVQPVGSPLSLECTVEGTSNPNLYWYRQAAGRGLQLLFYSVGIGQISSEVPQNLSASRPQDRQFILSSKKLLLSDSGFYLCAWSTGIVETQYFGPGTRLLVL.

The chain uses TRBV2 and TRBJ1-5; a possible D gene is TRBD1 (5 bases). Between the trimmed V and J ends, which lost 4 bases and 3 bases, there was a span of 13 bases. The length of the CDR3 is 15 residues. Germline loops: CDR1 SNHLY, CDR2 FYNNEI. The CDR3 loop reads CASSVSQGNNQPQHF. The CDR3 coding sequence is TGTGCCAGCAGTGTCTCTCAGGGTAACAATCAGCCCCAGCATTTT.

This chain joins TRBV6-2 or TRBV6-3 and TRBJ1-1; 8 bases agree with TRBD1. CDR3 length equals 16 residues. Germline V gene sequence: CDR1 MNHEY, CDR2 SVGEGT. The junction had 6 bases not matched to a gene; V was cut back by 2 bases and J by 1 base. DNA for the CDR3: TGTGCCAGCAGTTACAGCGGGACAGGTTCGAACACTGAAGCTTTCTTT. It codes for CASSYSGTGSNTEAFF.

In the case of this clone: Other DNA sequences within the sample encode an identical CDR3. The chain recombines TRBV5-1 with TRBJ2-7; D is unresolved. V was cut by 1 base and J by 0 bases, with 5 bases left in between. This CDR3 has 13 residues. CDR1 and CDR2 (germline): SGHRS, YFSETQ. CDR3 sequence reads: CASSLTVSYEQYF. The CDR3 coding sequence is TGCGCCAGCAGCTTGACAGTCTCCTACGAGCAGTACTTC.

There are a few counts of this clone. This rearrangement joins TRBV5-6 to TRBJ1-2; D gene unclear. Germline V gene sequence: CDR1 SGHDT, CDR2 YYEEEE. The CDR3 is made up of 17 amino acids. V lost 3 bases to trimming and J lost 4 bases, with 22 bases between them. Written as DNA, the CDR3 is TGTGCCAGCAGCTCCAGGTTGACCCCTCCAATGGCCTATGGCTACACCTTC. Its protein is CASSSRLTPPMAYGYTF. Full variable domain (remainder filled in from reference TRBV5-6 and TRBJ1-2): DAGVTQSPTHLIKTRGQQVTLRCSPKSGHDTVSWYQQALGQGPQFIFQYYEEEERQRGNFPDRFSGHQFPNYSSELNVNALLLGDSALYLCASSSRLTPPMAYGYTFGSGTRLTVV.